This is a list of T cell receptor beta chains from one sample in a study of blood T cell repertoires in COVID-19. The assay was immunoSEQ multiplex PCR, and TCRdb's table has in-frame clones only and misses some. This sample has around 250,000 clones, with more than 85% found just once. The sequenced sample consisted of PBMCs or T cells enriched from blood (not recorded which). The receptors come from a woman in her twenties or thirties who had recovered from COVID-19. CDR3s include the opening cysteine and the closing phenylalanine or tryptophan. A D gene is named only where the DNA matches it firmly. The listing skips clone size in some rows; elsewhere it reads once, few, many or a size class.

clone size	V gene	J gene	D gene	CDR3 protein	CDR3 DNA
NA	TRBV3-1/TRBV3-2	TRBJ2-1	TRBD2	CASSHPLADEQFF	TGTGCCAGCAGCCATCCGCTAGCGGATGAGCAGTTCTTC
NA	TRBV27	TRBJ1-4	NA	CASSSEAGFEEKLFF	TGTGCCAGCAGTAGTGAAGCGGGGTTTGAGGAAAAACTGTTTTTT
NA	TRBV6-5	TRBJ1-5	NA	CASSPTQGAQPQHF	TGTGCCAGCAGTCCCACCCAGGGCGCTCAGCCCCAGCATTTT
NA	TRBV5-1	TRBJ1-1	TRBD1	CASSLGTDNTEAFF	TGCGCCAGCAGTTTAGGGACAGATAACACTGAAGCTTTCTTT
NA	TRBV3-1/TRBV3-2	TRBJ2-6	TRBD1	CASSPTGAGANVLTF	TGTGCCAGCAGCCCTACAGGGGCTGGGGCCAACGTCCTGACTTTC
NA	TRBV3-1/TRBV3-2	TRBJ2-7	NA	CASSQKGAAENEQYF	TGTGCCAGCAGCCAGAAAGGGGCAGCAGAAAACGAGCAGTACTTC
NA	TRBV9	TRBJ2-7	TRBD1	CASSVAGTDSYEQYF	TGTGCCAGCAGCGTAGCTGGGACAGATTCCTACGAGCAGTACTTC
NA	TRBV6-5	TRBJ2-2	TRBD1	CASRPGQGFYGELFF	TGTGCCAGCAGGCCGGGACAGGGATTTTATGGGGAGCTGTTTTTT
NA	TRBV7-9	TRBJ2-5	NA	CASSPRDQETQYF	TGTGCCAGCAGCCCCCGTGACCAAGAGACCCAGTACTTC
NA	TRBV2	TRBJ2-2	NA	CASLGRGRVSGELFF	TGTGCCAGCTTAGGACGGGGTCGGGTGAGCGGGGAGCTGTTTTTT
NA	TRBV10-1	TRBJ1-2	NA	CSRVRNGYTF	TGCTCCCGCGTCCGTAATGGCTACACCTTC
once	TRBV30	TRBJ1-2	TRBD1	CAWTPGQKNYGYTF	TGTGCCTGGACCCCGGGACAGAAAAACTATGGCTACACCTTC
NA	TRBV2	TRBJ2-3	TRBD2	CASGLAVIHSTDTQYF	TGTGCCAGCGGACTAGCGGTGATCCATAGCACAGATACGCAGTATTTT
NA	TRBV7-2	TRBJ2-3	NA	CASSAPKTGFSATQYF	TGTGCCAGCAGCGCTCCTAAAACAGGTTTTTCAGCTACGCAGTATTTT
NA	TRBV19	TRBJ2-2	NA	CASSIDLGSLELFF	TGTGCCAGTAGTATAGATCTCGGGAGTTTGGAGCTGTTTTTT
NA	TRBV28	TRBJ1-5	NA	CASSLQVQPQHF	TGTGCCAGCAGCCTACAGGTTCAGCCCCAGCATTTT
NA	TRBV5-1	TRBJ1-2	NA	CASSLGRGSRDYTF	TGCGCCAGCAGCTTGGGCAGGGGATCCCGGGACTACACCTTC
NA	TRBV19	TRBJ2-2	TRBD2	CASSTGRGHGTGELFF	TGTGCCAGTAGTACGGGGAGGGGTCATGGCACCGGGGAGCTGTTTTTT
NA	TRBV3-1/TRBV3-2	TRBJ2-1	NA	CASSLRSSRGPYNEQFF	TGTGCCAGCAGCCTACGATCGTCTCGCGGGCCGTACAATGAGCAGTTCTTC
NA	TRBV6-5	TRBJ2-5	TRBD1	CASRIGQGVETQYF	TGTGCCAGCAGGATAGGACAGGGGGTGGAGACCCAGTACTTC
NA	TRBV5-1	TRBJ1-4	NA	CASSSNNEKLFF	TGCGCCAGCAGCTCCAATAATGAAAAACTGTTTTTT
NA	TRBV27	TRBJ1-2	NA	CASSLSGTTTSNYGYTF	TGTGCCAGCAGTTTATCGGGGACAACCACCTCTAACTATGGCTACACCTTC
NA	TRBV28	TRBJ2-1	TRBD1	CASSLEPGQGDEQFF	TGTGCCAGCAGTTTAGAACCCGGACAGGGCGATGAGCAGTTCTTC
NA	TRBV7-9	TRBJ1-4	TRBD1	CASSLKSSGGQEKLFF	TGTGCCAGCAGCTTAAAGTCATCAGGGGGCCAGGAAAAACTGTTTTTT
NA	TRBV27	TRBJ1-2	TRBD1	CASRRGQIYGYTF	TGTGCCAGCCGAAGGGGACAGATCTATGGCTACACCTTC
NA	TRBV4-2	TRBJ2-5	TRBD2	CASSQDWLAGRQETQYF	TGTGCCAGCAGCCAAGATTGGCTAGCGGGAAGACAAGAGACCCAGTACTTC
NA	TRBV18	TRBJ2-3	NA	CASSPPAGTDTQYF	TGTGCCAGCTCACCACCGGCTGGCACAGATACGCAGTATTTT
NA	TRBV30	TRBJ1-2	NA	CAWGDRYYGYTF	TGTGCCTGGGGCGACAGATACTATGGCTACACCTTC
NA	TRBV29-1	TRBJ2-4	TRBD2	CSVGREGIQYF	TGCAGCGTTGGCAGGGAGGGCATTCAGTACTTC
NA	TRBV19	TRBJ1-5	NA	CASTSRGGQPQHF	TGTGCCAGTACTTCCAGGGGTGGCCAGCCCCAGCATTTT
NA	TRBV19	TRBJ1-3	TRBD1	CASSMTGGTAGNTIYF	TGTGCCAGTAGTATGACAGGGGGGACGGCTGGAAACACCATATATTTT
NA	TRBV7-9	TRBJ2-2	NA	CASSLNRANTGELFF	TGTGCCAGCAGCTTAAACAGGGCGAACACCGGGGAGCTGTTTTTT
NA	TRBV4-2	TRBJ1-1	NA	CASSQGRSGEAFF	TGTGCCAGCAGCCAAGGGCGGTCGGGTGAAGCTTTCTTT
once	TRBV2	TRBJ1-1	NA	CASSGFGRGTEAFF	TGTGCCAGCAGTGGATTTGGGAGGGGAACTGAAGCTTTCTTT
NA	TRBV6-2/TRBV6-3	TRBJ2-7	TRBD2	CASSRTRGGRDEQYF	TGTGCCAGCAGCAGAACTAGAGGCGGGAGGGATGAGCAGTACTTC
NA	TRBV15	TRBJ2-1	NA	CATLLGGDNEQFF	TGTGCCACCCTTTTAGGAGGGGACAATGAGCAGTTCTTC
NA	TRBV6-5	TRBJ1-2	NA	CASSYGGPDGYTF	TGTGCCAGCAGTTATGGGGGCCCCGATGGCTACACCTTC
once	TRBV19	TRBJ2-3	NA	CASSTQAGQQYF	TGTGCCAGTAGTACCCAAGCGGGACAGCAGTATTTT
NA	TRBV21-1	TRBJ2-7	NA	CASSTRQASTYEQYF	TGTGCCAGCAGCACTCGACAGGCTTCGACCTACGAGCAGTACTTC
NA	TRBV6-2/TRBV6-3	TRBJ2-1	TRBD2	CASSYPISLAGEVNEQFF	TGTGCCAGCAGTTACCCCATCTCACTAGCGGGAGAGGTCAATGAGCAGTTCTTC
NA	TRBV3-1/TRBV3-2	TRBJ2-3	TRBD2	CASSQGELAGRDTQYF	TGTGCCAGCAGCCAAGGAGAACTAGCGGGAAGAGATACGCAGTATTTT